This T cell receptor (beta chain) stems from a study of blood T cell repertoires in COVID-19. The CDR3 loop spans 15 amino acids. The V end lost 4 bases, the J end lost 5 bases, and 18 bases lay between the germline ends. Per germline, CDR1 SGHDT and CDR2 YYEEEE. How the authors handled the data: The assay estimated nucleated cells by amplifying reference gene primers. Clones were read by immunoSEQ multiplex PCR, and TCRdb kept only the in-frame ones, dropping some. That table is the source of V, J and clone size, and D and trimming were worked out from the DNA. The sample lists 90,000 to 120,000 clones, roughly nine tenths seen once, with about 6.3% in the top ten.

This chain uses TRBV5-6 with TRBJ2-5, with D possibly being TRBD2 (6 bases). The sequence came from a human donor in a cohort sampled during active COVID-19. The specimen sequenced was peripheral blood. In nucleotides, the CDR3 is TGTGCCAGCAGCCCATCGGAGGGCGCATTGGAGACCCAGTACTTC. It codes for CASSPSEGALETQYF.